These T cell receptor beta chains were read from a single sample in a study of blood T cell dynamics during melanoma immunotherapy. Method: immunoSEQ multiplex PCR; TCRdb's copy keeps in-frame clones and lacks some. The sample includes roughly 14,000 clones, roughly 87% of them seen just once. The specimen was blood, collected from a patient treated with checkpoint blockade. The source is a human donor with melanoma. Each CDR3 is given with its conserved first and last residue. The D gene is left open where the match is weak. Not every row has a clone size; where given, it reads once, few, many or a size class.

.	TRBJ2-7	TRBV6-5	.	CASRGKDAAYEQYF	TGTGCCAGCAGGGGAAAGGACGCCGCCTACGAGCAGTACTTC
TRBD1	TRBJ1-3	TRBV5-1	.	CASSSGTVGNTIYF	TGCGCCAGCAGCTCGGGGACAGTTGGAAACACCATATATTTT
TRBD2	TRBJ2-3	TRBV2	.	CASILAGVVSRSTDTQYF	TGTGCCAGTATACTAGCGGGAGTTGTATCGAGAAGCACAGATACGCAGTATTTT
.	TRBJ2-3	TRBV11-2	.	CASSLVPDTQYF	TGTGCCAGCAGCTTAGTCCCAGATACGCAGTATTTT
TRBD2	TRBJ2-2	TRBV5-1	.	CASAGLAENTGELFF	TGCGCCAGCGCAGGACTAGCGGAGAACACCGGGGAGCTGTTTTTT
TRBD2	TRBJ2-1	TRBV7-9	.	CASSTQPGTSGSGVNEQFF	TGTGCCAGCAGCACCCAACCGGGCACTAGCGGGAGTGGGGTCAATGAGCAGTTCTTC
.	TRBJ2-5	TRBV18	.	CASSKGEETQYF	TGTGCCAGCTCAAAGGGGGAAGAGACCCAGTACTTC
.	TRBJ1-1	TRBV18	.	CASSPNVENTEAFF	TGTGCCAGCTCACCAAATGTGGAGAACACTGAAGCTTTCTTT
TRBD1	TRBJ2-1	TRBV11-2	.	CASSPDRGGEQFF	TGTGCCAGCAGCCCCGACAGGGGTGGTGAGCAGTTCTTC
.	TRBJ2-6	TRBV5-4	.	CASSFRHSGANVLTF	TGTGCCAGCAGCTTTAGGCACTCTGGGGCCAACGTCCTGACTTTC
.	TRBJ1-4	TRBV5-4	.	CASSFATGPGNEKLFF	TGTGCCAGCAGCTTTGCAACGGGACCTGGAAATGAAAAACTGTTTTTT
.	TRBJ2-7	TRBV6-5	.	CASSYSVRDRHEQYF	TGTGCCAGCAGTTACTCTGTCCGAGATCGCCACGAGCAGTACTTC
TRBD1	TRBJ1-2	TRBV5-1	.	CASSSVTGAHQYGYTF	TGCGCCAGCAGCTCCGTCACAGGGGCCCACCAGTATGGCTACACCTTC
.	TRBJ2-1	TRBV5-5	.	CASSPLAWRGNNEQFF	TGTGCCAGCAGCCCCTTAGCTTGGAGAGGTAACAATGAGCAGTTCTTC
.	TRBJ1-2	TRBV28	.	CASSYRDYGYTF	TGTGCCAGCAGTTATAGGGATTATGGCTACACCTTC
.	TRBJ1-4	TRBV15	.	CATSRPDGGEKLFF	TGTGCCACCAGCAGACCAGACGGGGGTGAAAAACTGTTTTTT
.	TRBJ2-5	TRBV7-2	.	CASSLDKETQYF	TGTGCCAGCAGCTTAGACAAAGAGACCCAGTACTTC
.	TRBJ2-3	TRBV7-9	.	CASSLSTDTQYF	TGTGCCAGCAGCCTTAGCACAGATACGCAGTATTTT
.	TRBJ2-7	TRBV28	.	CASSPAYF	TGTGCCAGCAGCCCAGCGTACTTC
TRBD2	TRBJ2-1	TRBV14	.	CASSQRTSGRAREQFF	TGTGCCAGCAGCCAACGGACTAGCGGGAGGGCCAGGGAGCAGTTCTTC
TRBD1	TRBJ2-5	TRBV6-6	.	CASSYLDRSTQETQYF	TGTGCCAGCAGTTACCTGGACAGGTCGACTCAAGAGACCCAGTACTTC
TRBD2	TRBJ2-2	TRBV28	.	CASRGWTSGILSTGELFF	TGTGCCAGCAGGGGCTGGACTAGCGGGATTTTGAGCACCGGGGAGCTGTTTTTT
.	TRBJ1-1	TRBV5-1	.	CASSLDQGYTEAFF	TGCGCCAGCAGCTTAGATCAGGGGTACACTGAAGCTTTCTTT
.	TRBJ1-5	TRBV10-2	.	CASSEGQLNNQPQHF	TGCGCCAGCAGTGAGGGACAGCTTAATAATCAGCCCCAGCATTTT
.	TRBJ1-2	TRBV19	.	CASSNSERTVYGYTF	TGTGCCAGTAGTAACTCTGAACGGACAGTTTATGGCTACACCTTC
.	TRBJ2-4	TRBV14	.	CASSHGRGSTGKWAKNIQYF	TGTGCCAGCAGCCACGGAAGGGGGTCAACGGGGAAATGGGCCAAAAACATTCAGTACTTC
TRBD2	TRBJ2-3	TRBV27	once	CASSLGLLAGGGDTQYF	TGTGCCAGCAGTTTGGGACTTCTAGCGGGAGGAGGAGATACGCAGTATTTT
TRBD2	TRBJ2-4	TRBV4-3	.	CASSHDAAGPKNIQYF	TGCGCCAGCAGCCACGATGCAGCGGGACCCAAAAACATTCAGTACTTC
.	TRBJ1-2	TRBV18	.	CASSYQESGYGYTF	TGTGCCAGCTCATACCAAGAGTCGGGATATGGCTACACCTTC
TRBD1	TRBJ2-7	TRBV6-6	.	CASIPAGTGRGEQYF	TGTGCCAGCATCCCCGCCGGGACAGGGAGAGGCGAGCAGTACTTC
.	TRBJ2-7	TRBV6-1	.	CASSEQQESDEQYF	TGTGCCAGCAGTGAACAACAGGAGTCCGACGAGCAGTACTTC
TRBD1	TRBJ2-1	TRBV19	.	CASRRTGDNEQFF	TGTGCCAGTAGGAGGACAGGGGACAATGAGCAGTTCTTC
TRBD2	TRBJ2-7	TRBV18	.	CASSPGGRFYEQYF	TGTGCCAGCTCACCGGGCGGGAGATTCTACGAGCAGTACTTC
.	TRBJ2-3	TRBV19	.	CASSIVGQISTDTQYF	TGTGCCAGTAGTATTGTAGGGCAGATAAGCACAGATACGCAGTATTTT
TRBD1	TRBJ2-7	TRBV7-8	.	CASSLTTGQVYEQYF	TGTGCCAGCAGCCTGACCACGGGACAGGTCTACGAGCAGTACTTC
.	TRBJ2-1	TRBV18	.	CASSPRTEATNEQFF	TGTGCCAGCTCACCGAGGACGGAAGCCACCAATGAGCAGTTCTTC
TRBD2	TRBJ2-1	TRBV7-2	.	CASSTEALAGRLLDQFF	TGTGCCAGCAGCACAGAGGCCCTAGCGGGAAGGCTTCTCGACCAGTTCTTC